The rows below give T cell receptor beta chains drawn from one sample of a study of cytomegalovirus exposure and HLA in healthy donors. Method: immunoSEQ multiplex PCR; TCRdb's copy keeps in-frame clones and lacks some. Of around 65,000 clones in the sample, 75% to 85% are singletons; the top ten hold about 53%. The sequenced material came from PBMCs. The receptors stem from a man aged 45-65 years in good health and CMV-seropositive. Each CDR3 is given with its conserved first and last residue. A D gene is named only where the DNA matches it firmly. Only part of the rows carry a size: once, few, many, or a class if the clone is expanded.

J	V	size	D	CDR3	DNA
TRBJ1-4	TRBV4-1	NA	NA	CASSQIGGPNRNTLF	TGCGCCAGCAGCCAAATAGGAGGGCCCAACAGGAACACACTTTTT
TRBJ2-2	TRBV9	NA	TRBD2	CASSLRLAGGPGELFF	TGTGCCAGCAGCTTACGACTAGCGGGAGGGCCCGGGGAGCTGTTTTTT
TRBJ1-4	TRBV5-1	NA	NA	CASSFGGASEKLFF	TGCGCCAGCAGCTTTGGGGGCGCCTCTGAAAAACTGTTTTTT
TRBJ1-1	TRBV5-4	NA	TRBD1	CASSLAGGNTEAFF	TGTGCCAGCAGCTTGGCAGGGGGGAACACTGAAGCTTTCTTT
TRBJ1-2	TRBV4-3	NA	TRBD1	CASSQDLGTGGDGYTF	TGCGCCAGCAGCCAAGATCTCGGGACAGGGGGCGATGGCTACACCTTC
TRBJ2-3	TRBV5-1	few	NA	CASSPSWSTDTQYF	TGCGCCAGCAGTCCGAGTTGGAGCACAGATACGCAGTATTTT
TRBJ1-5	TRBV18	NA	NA	CASSPSPAGQPQHF	TGTGCCAGCTCACCATCCCCGGCGGGGCAGCCCCAGCATTTT
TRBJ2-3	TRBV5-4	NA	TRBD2	CASSPGLAGVRGTDTQYF	TGTGCCAGCAGCCCGGGACTAGCGGGAGTCCGTGGGACAGATACGCAGTATTTT
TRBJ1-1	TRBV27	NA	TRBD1	CASSRPWGTGGRYTEAFF	TGTGCCAGCAGTCGCCCATGGGGGACAGGGGGCAGGTACACTGAAGCTTTCTTT
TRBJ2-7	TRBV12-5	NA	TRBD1	CASGLGQGAFYEQYF	TGTGCTAGTGGTTTGGGGCAGGGGGCTTTCTACGAGCAGTACTTC
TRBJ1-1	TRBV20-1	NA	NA	CRPSEGSAAFF	TGCAGGCCTAGCGAGGGGTCTGCAGCTTTCTTT
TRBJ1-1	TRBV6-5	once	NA	CASSYRRAANTEAFF	TGTGCCAGCAGTTACAGGCGAGCGGCGAACACTGAAGCTTTCTTT
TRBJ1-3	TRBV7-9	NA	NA	CDSSLKRAAGFGNTIYF	TGTGACAGCAGCTTAAAGCGGGCAGCAGGATTCGGAAACACCATATATTTT
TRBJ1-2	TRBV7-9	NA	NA	CASIHSEGWVSGYTF	TGTGCCAGCATCCACTCGGAGGGATGGGTGAGCGGCTACACCTTC
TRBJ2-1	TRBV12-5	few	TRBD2	CASGSGLAGYNEQFF	TGTGCTAGTGGTTCGGGACTAGCGGGATACAATGAGCAGTTCTTC
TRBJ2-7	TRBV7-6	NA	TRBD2	CASSQGLAGYEQYF	TGTGCCAGCAGCCAGGGACTAGCGGGCTACGAGCAGTACTTC
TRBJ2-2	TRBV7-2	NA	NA	CASTTGHRIGGELFF	TGTGCCAGCACGACGGGACATAGAATCGGCGGGGAGCTGTTTTTT
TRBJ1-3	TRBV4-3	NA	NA	CASSQVRGPGNTIYF	TGCGCCAGCAGCCAAGTACGCGGGCCTGGAAACACCATATATTTT
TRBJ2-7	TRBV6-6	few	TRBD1	CASSSQGAYEQYF	TGTGCCAGCAGTTCACAGGGGGCTTACGAGCAGTACTTC
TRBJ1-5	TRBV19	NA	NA	CASSIRDFNQPQHF	TGTGCCAGTAGTATAAGAGATTTCAATCAGCCCCAGCATTTT
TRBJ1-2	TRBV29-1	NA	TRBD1	CSASDRVDGYTF	TGCAGCGCCTCGGACAGGGTCGATGGCTACACCTTC
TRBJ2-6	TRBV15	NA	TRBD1	CATSSPGQAASGANVLTF	TGTGCCACCAGCAGCCCCGGACAGGCCGCCTCTGGGGCCAACGTCCTGACTTTC
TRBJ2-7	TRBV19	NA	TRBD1	CASSPRTGSYEQYF	TGTGCCAGTAGTCCCCGGACAGGAAGCTACGAGCAGTACTTC